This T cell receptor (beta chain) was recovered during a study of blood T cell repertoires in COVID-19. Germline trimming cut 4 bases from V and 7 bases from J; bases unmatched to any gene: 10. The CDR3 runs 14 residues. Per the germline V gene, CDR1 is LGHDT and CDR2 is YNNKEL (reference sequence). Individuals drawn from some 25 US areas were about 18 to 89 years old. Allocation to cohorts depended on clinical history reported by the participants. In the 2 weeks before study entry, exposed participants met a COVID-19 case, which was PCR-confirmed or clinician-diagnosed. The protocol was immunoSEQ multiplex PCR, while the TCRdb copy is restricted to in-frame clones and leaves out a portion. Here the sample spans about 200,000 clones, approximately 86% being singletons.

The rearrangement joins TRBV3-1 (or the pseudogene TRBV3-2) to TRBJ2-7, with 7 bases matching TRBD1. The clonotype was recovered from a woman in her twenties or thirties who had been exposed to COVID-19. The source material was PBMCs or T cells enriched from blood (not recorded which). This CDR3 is CASSLDRTAAEQYF. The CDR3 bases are TGTGCCAGCAGCCTGGACAGGACCGCTGCGGAGCAGTACTTC.